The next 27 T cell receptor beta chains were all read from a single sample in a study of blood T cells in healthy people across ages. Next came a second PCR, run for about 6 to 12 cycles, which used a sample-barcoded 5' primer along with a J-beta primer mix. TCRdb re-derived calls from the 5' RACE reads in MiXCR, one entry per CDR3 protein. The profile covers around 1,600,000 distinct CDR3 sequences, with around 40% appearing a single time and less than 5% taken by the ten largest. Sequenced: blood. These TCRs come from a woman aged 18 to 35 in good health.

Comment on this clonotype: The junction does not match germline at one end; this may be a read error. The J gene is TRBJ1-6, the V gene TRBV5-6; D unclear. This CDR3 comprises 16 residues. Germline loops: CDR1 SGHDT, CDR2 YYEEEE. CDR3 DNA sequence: TGTGTCAGCAGCTTGGAGCCGACCTCGTCGTTTTCACCCCTCCACTTT. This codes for CVSSLEPTSSFSPLHF.

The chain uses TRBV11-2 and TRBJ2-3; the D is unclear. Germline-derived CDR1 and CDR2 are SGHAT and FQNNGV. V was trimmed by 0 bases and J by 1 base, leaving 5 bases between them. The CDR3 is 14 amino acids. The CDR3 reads CASSLDPGTDTQYF. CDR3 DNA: TGTGCCAGCAGCTTAGATCCCGGCACAGATACGCAGTATTTT.

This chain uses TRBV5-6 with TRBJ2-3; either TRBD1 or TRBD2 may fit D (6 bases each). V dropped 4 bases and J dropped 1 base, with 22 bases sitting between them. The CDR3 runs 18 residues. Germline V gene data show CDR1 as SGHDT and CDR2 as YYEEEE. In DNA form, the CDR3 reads TGTGCCAGCAGCCCTTCCATGGAACGGGGGCAGGGCACAGATACGCAGTATTTT. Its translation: CASSPSMERGQGTDTQYF.

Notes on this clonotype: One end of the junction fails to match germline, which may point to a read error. The CDR3 DNA follows: TGTGCCAACAGCCAAGATGGGGGGAACTACAATGAGCAGTTCTTC. Amino acids: CANSQDGGNYNEQFF. V is TRBV3-1 and J is TRBJ2-1, with D tentatively TRBD2 (6 bases). This CDR3 comprises 15 residues. Germline CDR1 LGHDT, CDR2 YNNKEL (reference sequence).

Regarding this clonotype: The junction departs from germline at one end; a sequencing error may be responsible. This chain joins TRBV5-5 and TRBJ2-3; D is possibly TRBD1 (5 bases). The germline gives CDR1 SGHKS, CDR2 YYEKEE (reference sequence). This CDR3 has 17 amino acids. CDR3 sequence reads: CASSLAWAATDTGTQYF. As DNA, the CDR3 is TGTGCCAGCAGCTTGGCGTGGGCAGCAACAGACACAGGTACGCAGTATTTT. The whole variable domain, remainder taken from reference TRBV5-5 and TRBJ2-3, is DAGVTQSPTHLIKTRGQQVTLRCSPISGHKSVSWYQQVLGQGPQFIFQYYEKEERGRGNFPDRFSARQFPNYSSELNVNALLLGDSALYLCASSLAWAATDTGTQYFGPGTRLTVL.

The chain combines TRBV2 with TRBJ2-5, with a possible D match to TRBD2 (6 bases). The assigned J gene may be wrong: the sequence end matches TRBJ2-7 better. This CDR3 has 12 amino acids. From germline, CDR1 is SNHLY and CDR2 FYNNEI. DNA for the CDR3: TGTGCCAGCGGCTTAATGGGGGGCGAGCAGTACTTC. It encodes CASGLMGGEQYF.

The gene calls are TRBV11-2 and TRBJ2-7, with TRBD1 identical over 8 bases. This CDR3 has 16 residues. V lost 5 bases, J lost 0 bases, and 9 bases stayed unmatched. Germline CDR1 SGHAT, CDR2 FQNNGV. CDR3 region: CASSPPTGGSSYEQYF. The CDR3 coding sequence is TGTGCCAGCAGCCCACCAACAGGGGGAAGCTCCTACGAGCAGTACTTC.

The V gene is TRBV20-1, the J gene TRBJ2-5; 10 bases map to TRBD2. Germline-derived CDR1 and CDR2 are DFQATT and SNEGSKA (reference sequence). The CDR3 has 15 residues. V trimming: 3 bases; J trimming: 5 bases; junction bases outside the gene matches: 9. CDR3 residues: CSASTSGIRPETQYF. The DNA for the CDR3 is TGCAGTGCTAGTACTAGCGGGATTCGGCCTGAGACCCAGTACTTC.

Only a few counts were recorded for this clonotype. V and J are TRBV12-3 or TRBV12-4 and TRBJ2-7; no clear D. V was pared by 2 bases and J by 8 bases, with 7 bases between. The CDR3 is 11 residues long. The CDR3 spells CASSLRGQQYF. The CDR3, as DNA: TGTGCCAGCAGTTTAAGAGGCCAGCAGTACTTC.

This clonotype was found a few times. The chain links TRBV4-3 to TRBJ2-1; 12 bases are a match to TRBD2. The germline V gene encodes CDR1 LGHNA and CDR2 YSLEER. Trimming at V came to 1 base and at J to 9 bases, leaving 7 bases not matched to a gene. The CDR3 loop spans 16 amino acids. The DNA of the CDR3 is TGCGCCAGCAGCCAAGGTCTAGCGGGGGGGCCAGGTGAGCAGTTCTTC. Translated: CASSQGLAGGPGEQFF.

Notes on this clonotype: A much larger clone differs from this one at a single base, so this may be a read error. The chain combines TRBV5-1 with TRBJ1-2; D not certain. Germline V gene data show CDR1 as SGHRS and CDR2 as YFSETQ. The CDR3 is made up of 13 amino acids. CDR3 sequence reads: CASSLVEDYGHTF. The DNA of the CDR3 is TGCGCCAGCAGCTTGGTGGAAGACTATGGCCACACCTTC.

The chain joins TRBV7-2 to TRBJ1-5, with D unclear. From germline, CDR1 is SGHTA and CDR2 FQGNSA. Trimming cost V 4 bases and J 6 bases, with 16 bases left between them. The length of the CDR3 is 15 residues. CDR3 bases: TGTGCCAGCAGCTCTGTCCTACAAATAGGTCAGCCCCAGCATTTT. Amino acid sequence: CASSSVLQIGQPQHF.

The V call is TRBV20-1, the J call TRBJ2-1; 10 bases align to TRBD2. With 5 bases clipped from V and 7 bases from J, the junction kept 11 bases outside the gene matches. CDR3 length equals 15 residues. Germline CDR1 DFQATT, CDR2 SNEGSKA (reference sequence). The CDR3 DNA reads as TGCAGTGCTCCCCTAACTAGCGGGATCGGTAATGAGCAGTTCTTC. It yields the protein CSAPLTSGIGNEQFF.

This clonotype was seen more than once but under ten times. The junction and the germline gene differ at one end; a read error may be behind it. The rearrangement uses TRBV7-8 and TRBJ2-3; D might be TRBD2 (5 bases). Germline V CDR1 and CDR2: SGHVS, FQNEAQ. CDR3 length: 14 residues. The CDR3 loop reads CASRLASAADTQYF. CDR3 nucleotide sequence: TGTGCCAGCAGGTTAGCGAGTGCCGCAGATACGCAGTATTTT.

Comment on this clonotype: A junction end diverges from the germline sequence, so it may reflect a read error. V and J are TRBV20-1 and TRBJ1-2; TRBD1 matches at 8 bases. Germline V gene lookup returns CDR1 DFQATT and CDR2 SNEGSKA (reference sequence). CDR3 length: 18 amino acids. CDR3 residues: CSARDTSRPMDRDYGYTF. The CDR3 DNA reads TGTAGTGCTAGAGATACTTCCCGACCCATGGACAGGGACTATGGCTACACCTTC.

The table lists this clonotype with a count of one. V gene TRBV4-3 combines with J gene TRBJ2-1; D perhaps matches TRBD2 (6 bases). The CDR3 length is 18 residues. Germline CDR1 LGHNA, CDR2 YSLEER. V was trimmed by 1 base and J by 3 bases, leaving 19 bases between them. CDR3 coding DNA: TGCGCCAGCAGCCAAGTCCTTTTTAGCGGCTCCTTCTACAATGAGCAGTTCTTC. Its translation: CASSQVLFSGSFYNEQFF.

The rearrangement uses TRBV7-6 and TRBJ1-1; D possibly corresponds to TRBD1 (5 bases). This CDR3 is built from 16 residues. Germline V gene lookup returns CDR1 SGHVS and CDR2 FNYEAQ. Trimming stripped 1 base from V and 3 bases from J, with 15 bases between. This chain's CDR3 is CASSLDIGAGDTEAFF. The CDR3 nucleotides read TGTGCCAGCAGCTTAGATATCGGGGCTGGGGACACTGAAGCTTTCTTT.

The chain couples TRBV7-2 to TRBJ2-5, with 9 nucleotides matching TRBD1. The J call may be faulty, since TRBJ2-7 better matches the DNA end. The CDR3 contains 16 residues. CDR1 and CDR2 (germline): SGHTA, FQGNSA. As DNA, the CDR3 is TGTGCCAGCCTCATTAACCCACAGGGGGCAAGTTACGAGCAGTACTTC. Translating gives CASLINPQGASYEQYF.

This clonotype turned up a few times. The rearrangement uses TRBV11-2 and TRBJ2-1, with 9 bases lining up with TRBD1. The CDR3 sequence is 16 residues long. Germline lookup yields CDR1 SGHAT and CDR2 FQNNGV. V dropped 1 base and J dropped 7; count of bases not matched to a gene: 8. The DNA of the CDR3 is TGTGCCAGCAGCTTAGTAACAGGGGGCTCGAGGAATGAGCAGTTCTTC. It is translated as CASSLVTGGSRNEQFF.

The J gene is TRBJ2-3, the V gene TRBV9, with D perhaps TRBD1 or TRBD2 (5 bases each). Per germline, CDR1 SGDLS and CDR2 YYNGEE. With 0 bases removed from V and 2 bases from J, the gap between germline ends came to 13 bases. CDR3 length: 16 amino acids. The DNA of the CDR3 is TGTGCCAGCAGCGTAGGACCGGGGCGAGACACAGATACGCAGTATTTT. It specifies CASSVGPGRDTDTQYF.

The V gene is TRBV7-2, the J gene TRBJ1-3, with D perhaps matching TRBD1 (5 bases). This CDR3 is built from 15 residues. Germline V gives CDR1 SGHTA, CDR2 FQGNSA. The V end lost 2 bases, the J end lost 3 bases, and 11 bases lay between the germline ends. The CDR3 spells CASSLSRGDGNTIYF. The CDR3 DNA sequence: TGTGCCAGCAGCTTATCCCGGGGGGATGGAAACACCATATATTTT.

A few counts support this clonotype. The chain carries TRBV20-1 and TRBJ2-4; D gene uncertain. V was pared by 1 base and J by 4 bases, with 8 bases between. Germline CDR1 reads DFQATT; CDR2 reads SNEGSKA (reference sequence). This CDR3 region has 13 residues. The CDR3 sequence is CSARVRTKNIQYF. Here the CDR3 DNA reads TGCAGTGCTAGAGTACGTACGAAAAACATTCAGTACTTC.

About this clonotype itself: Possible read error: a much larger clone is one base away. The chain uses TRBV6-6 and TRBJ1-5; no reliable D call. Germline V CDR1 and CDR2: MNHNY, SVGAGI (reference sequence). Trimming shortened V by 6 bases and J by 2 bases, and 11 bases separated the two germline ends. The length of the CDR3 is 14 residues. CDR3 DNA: TGTGCCAGCAGAGACAATGGGGGCAATCAGCCCCAGCATTTT. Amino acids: CASRDNGGNQPQHF.

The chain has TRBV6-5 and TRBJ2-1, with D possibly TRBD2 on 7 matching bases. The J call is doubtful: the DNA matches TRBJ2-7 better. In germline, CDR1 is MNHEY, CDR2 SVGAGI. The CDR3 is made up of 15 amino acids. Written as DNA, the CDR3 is TGTGCCAGCACTACTAAGGGGGAGGGACACAATGAGCAGTACTTC. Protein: CASTTKGEGHNEQYF.

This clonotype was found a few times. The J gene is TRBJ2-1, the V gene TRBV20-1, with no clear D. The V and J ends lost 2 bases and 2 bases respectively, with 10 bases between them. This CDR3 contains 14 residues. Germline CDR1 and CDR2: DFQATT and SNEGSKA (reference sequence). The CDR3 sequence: CSARSQVPYNEQFF. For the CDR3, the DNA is TGCAGTGCTAGATCGCAAGTCCCCTACAATGAGCAGTTCTTC.

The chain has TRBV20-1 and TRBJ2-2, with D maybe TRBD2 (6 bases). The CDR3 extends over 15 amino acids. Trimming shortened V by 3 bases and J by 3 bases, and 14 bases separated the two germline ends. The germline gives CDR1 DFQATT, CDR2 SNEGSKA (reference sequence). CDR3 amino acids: CSARIGGRDTGELFF. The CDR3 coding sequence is TGCAGTGCTAGGATCGGGGGTCGGGACACCGGGGAGCTGTTTTTT.

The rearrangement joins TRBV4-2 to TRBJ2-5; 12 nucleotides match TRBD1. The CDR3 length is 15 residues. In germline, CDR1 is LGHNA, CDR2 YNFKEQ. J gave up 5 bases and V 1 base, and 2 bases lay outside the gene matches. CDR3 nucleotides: TGTGCCAGCAGCCAAGGGGACAGGGGGCTGGAGACCCAGTACTTC. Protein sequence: CASSQGDRGLETQYF.